The clone carrying this T cell receptor (beta chain) was counted between two and nine times. No antigen is known for it. The CDR3 spans 14 residues. Germline V gene lookup returns CDR1 SGHAT and CDR2 FQNNGV. Trimming pared 2 bases from V and 3 bases from J, leaving 7 bases between. These data come from a study of T cell repertoires in cytomegalovirus infection. Study-level background: Based on public TCR beta signatures, there were indications of CMV infection and of a matching HLA type.

TCRdb reprocessed the reads with MiXCR, giving one entry per CDR3 protein. Among around 170,000 distinct CDR3 sequences listed, approximately 17% were seen once. Findings of the study overall: HLA-C-restricted CMV clonotypes gave the most frequent clonotype in two of eight donors. The cumulative frequency of public TCR beta families distinguished individuals who carried CMV together with the relevant HLA.

Sequencing was done on a sample of CD8+ T cells from PBMCs. This receptor was identified in a human donor in good health (CMV status not recorded). Some clones in this sample may be carry-over from other donors' samples. V and J are TRBV11-2 and TRBJ1-4, with unresolved D. The CDR3 coding sequence is TGTGCCAGCAGCTTATCCGGGTCTAATGAAAAACTGTTTTTT. Protein sequence: CASSLSGSNEKLFF.